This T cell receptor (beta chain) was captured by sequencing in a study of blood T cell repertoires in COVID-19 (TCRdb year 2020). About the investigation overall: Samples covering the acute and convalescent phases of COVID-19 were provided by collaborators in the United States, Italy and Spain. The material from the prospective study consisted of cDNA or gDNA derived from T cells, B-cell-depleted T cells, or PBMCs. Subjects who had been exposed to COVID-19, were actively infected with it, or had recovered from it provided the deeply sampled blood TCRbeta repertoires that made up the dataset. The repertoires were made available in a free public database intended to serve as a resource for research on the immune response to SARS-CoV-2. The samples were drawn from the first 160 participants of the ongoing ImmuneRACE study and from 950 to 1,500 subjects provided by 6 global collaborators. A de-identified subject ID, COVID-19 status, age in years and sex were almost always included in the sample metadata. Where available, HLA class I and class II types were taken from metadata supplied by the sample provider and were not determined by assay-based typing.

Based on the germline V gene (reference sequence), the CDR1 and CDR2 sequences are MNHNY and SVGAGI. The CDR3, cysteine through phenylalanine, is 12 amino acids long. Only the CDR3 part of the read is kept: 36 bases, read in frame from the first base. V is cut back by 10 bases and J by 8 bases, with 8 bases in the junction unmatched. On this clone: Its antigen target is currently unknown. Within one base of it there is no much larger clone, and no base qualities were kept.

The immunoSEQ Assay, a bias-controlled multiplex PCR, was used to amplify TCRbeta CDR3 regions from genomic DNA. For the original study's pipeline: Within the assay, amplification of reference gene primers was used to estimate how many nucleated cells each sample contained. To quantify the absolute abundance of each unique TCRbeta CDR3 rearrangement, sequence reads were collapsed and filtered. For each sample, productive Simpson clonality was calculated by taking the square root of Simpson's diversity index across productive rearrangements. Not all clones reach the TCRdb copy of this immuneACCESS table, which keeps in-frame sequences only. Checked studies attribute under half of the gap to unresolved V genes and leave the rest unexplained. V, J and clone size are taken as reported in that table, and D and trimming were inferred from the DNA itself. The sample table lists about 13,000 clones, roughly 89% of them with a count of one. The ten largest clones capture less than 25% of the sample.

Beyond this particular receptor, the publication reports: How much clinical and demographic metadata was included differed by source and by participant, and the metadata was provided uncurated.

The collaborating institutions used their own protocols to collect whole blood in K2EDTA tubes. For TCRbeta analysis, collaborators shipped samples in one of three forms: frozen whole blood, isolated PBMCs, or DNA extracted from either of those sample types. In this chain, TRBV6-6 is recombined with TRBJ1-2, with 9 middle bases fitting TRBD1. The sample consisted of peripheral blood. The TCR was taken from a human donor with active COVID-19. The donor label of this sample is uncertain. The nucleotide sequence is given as TGTGCCACCTGGACAGGGGTCATCGGCTACACCTTC. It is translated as CATWTGVIGYTF.